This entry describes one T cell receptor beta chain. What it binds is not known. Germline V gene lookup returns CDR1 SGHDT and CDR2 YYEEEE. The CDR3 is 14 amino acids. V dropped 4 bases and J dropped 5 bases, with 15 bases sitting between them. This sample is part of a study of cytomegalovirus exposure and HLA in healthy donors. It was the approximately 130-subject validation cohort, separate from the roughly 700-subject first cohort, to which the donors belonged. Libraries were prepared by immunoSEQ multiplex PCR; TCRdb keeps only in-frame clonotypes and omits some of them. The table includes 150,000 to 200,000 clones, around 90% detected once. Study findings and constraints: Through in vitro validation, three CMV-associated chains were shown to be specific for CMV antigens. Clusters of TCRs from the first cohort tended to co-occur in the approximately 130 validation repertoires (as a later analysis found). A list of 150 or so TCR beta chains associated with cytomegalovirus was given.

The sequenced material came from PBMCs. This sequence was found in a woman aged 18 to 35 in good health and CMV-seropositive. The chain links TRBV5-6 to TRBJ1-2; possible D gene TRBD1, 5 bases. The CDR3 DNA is TGTGCCAGCAGCCTTAGGGCAGGGAGGTATGGCTACACCTTC. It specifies CASSLRAGRYGYTF.